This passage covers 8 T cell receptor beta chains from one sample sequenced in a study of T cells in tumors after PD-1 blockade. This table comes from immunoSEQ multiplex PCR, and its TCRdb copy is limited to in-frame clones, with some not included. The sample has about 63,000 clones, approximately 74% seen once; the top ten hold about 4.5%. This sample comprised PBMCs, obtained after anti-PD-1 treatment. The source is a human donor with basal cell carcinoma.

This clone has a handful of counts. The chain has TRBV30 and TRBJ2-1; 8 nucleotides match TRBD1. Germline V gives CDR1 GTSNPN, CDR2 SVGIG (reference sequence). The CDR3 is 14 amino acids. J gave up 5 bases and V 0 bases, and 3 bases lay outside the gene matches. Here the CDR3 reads CAWSVLTGDNEQFF. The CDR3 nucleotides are TGTGCCTGGAGTGTACTGACAGGGGACAATGAGCAGTTCTTC.

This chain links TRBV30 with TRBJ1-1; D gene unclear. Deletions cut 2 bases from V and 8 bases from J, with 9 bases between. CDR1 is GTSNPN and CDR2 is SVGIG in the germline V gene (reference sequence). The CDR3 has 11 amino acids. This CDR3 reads CAWSWEGEAFF. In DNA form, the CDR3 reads TGTGCCTGGAGTTGGGAAGGAGAAGCTTTCTTT.

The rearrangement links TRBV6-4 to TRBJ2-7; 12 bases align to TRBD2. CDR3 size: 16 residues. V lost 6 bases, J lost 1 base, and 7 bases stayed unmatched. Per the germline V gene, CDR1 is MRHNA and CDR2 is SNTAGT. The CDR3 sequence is CASRVGTSGQSYEQYF. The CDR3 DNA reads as TGTGCCAGCAGAGTCGGGACTAGCGGGCAATCCTACGAGCAGTACTTC.

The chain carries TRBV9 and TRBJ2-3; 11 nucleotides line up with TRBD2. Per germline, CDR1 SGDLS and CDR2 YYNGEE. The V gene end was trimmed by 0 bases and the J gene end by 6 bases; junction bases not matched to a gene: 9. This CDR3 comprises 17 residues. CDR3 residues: CASSVGLSGGARDTQYF. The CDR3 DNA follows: TGTGCCAGCAGCGTAGGCCTTAGCGGGGGGGCAAGGGATACGCAGTATTTT.

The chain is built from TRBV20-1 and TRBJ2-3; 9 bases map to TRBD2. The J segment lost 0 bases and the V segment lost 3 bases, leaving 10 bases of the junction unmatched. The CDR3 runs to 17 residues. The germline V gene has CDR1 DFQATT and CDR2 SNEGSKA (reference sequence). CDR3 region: CSASGSASGASTDTQYF. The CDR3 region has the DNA TGCAGTGCTAGTGGTTCGGCTAGCGGGGCTAGCACAGATACGCAGTATTTT.

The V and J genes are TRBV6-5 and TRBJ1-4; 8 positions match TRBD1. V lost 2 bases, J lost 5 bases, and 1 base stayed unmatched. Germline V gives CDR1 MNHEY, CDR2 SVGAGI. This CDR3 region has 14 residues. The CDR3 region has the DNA TGTGCCAGCAGTTACAACAGGGGGAATGAAAAACTGTTTTTT. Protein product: CASSYNRGNEKLFF.

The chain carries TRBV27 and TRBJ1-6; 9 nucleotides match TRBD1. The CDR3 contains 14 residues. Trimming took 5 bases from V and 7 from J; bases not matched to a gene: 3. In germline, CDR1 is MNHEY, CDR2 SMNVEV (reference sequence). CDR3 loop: CASSLGQGNSPLHF. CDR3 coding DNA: TGTGCCAGCAGTCTCGGACAGGGGAATTCACCCCTCCACTTT.

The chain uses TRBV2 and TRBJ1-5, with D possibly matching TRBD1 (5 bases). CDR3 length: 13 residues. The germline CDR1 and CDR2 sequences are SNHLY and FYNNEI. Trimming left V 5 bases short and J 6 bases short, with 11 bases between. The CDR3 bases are TGTGCCAGCAGTAACCAGGGAGGTCAGCCCCAGCATTTT. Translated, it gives CASSNQGGQPQHF.